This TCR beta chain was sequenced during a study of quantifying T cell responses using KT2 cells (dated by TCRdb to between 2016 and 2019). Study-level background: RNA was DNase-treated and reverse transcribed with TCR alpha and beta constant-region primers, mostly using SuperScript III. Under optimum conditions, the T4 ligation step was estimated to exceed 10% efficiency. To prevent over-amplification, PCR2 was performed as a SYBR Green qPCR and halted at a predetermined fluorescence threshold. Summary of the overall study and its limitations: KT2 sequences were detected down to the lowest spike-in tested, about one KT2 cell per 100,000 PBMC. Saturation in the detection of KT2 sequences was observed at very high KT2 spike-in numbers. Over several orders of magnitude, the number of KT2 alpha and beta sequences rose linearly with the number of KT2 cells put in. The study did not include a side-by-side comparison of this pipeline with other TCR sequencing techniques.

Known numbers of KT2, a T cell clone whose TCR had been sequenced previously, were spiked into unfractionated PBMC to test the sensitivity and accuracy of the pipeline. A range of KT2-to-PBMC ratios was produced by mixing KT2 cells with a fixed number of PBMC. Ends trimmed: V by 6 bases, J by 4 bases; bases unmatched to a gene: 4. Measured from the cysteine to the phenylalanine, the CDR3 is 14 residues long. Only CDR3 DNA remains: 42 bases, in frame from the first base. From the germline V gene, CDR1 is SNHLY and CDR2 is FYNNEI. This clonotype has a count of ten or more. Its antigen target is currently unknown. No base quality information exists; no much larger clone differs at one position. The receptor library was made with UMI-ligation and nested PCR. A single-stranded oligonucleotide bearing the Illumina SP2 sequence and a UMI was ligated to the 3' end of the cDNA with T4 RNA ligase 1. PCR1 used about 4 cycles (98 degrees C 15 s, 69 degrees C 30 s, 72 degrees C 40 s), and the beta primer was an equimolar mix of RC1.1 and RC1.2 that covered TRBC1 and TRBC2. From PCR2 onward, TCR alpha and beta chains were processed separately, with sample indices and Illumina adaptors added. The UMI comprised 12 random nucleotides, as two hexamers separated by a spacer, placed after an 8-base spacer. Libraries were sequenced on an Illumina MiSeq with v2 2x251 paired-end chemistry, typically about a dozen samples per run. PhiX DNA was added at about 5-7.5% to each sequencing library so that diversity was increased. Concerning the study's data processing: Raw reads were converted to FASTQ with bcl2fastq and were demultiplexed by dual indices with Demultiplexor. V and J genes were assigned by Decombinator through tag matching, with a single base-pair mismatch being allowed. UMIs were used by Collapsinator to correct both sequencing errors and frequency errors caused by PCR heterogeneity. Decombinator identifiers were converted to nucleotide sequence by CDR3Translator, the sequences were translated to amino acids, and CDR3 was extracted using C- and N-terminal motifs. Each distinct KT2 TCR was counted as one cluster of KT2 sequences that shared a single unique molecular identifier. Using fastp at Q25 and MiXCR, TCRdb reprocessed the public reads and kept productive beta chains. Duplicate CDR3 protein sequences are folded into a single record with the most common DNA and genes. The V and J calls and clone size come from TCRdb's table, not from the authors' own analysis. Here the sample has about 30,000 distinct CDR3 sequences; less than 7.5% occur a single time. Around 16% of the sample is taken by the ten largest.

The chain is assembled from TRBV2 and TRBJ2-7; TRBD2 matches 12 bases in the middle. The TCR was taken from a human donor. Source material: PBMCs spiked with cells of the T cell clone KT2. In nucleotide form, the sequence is TGTGCCAGCAGAGCCGGGACTAGCGGGTACGAGCAGTACTTC. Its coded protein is CASRAGTSGYEQYF.